Shown below are 2 T cell receptor beta chains from a single sample sequenced in a study of Tregs in tolerant kidney transplant recipients. Profiled with immunoSEQ multiplex PCR; TCRdb holds only in-frame clones, not every one. The sample table sets out some 6,000 clones. Mixed chimerism was transient after nonmyeloablative marrow transplants from related graft donors. This specimen consisted of CD8+ T cells from blood (PBMCs), obtained 12 months after the transplant. These TCRs come from a human patient who received a combined kidney and bone marrow transplant. Certain T cells may be donor cells from the graft.

About this clone itself: The read falls 3 residues short of the CDR3 end, and the missing part is taken from the germline J gene. The gene calls are TRBV20-1 and TRBJ2-7; maybe TRBD2 (6 bases). The germline V and J ends were trimmed by 8 bases and 3 bases, with 11 bases remaining between them. From germline, CDR1 is DFQATT and CDR2 SNEGSKA (reference sequence). The CDR3 loop spans 11 amino acids. CDR3 sequence reads: CSLTSYYEQYF. The CDR3 DNA, read in part, is TGCAGTCTCACTAGCTACTACGAG.

Comments on this clone: Read sequence stops 3 residues before the CDR3 end, and the germline J gene provides the missing end. The chain employs TRBV6-1 and TRBJ2-7; weak D call: TRBD1 (5 bases). The CDR3 is 16 amino acids. Per germline, CDR1 MNHNS and CDR2 SASEGT. Between the trimmed V and J ends, which lost 2 bases and 0 bases, there was a span of 14 bases. CDR3 protein: CASSEMVRVSSYEQYF. The CDR3 bases that were read are TGTGCCAGCAGTGAAATGGTCAGGGTGAGCTCCTACGAG.